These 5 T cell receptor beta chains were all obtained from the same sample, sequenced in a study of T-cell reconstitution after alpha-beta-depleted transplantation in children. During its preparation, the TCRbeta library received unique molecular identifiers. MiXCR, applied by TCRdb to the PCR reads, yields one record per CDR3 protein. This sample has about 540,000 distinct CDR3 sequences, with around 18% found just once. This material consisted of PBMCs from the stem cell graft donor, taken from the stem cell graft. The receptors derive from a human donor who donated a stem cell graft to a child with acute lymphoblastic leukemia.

CDR3 amino acids: CASSQDPLTYEQYF. The CDR3 DNA follows: TGCGCCAGCAGCCAAGATCCTTTAACCTACGAGCAGTACTTC. The chain uses TRBV4-1 and TRBJ2-7; D is unclear. Deletions cut 0 bases from V and 2 bases from J, with 8 bases between. Germline loops: CDR1 MGHRA, CDR2 YSYEKL. The CDR3 consists of 14 residues.

DNA of the CDR3: TGCGCCAGCAGCAGGGTGGGCGATAGCAATCAGCCCCAGCATTTT. Translated, it gives CASSRVGDSNQPQHF. The chain recombines TRBV4-1 with TRBJ1-5; D remains ambiguous. Germline V gives CDR1 MGHRA, CDR2 YSYEKL. V was trimmed by 5 bases and J by 0 bases, leaving 11 bases between them. CDR3 length: 15 residues.

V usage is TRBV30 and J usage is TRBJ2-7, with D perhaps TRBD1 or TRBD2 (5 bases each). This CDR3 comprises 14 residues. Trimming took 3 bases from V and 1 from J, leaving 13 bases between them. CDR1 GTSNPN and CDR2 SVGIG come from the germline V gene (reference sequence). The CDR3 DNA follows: TGTGCCTGGAGGGAGGCAGGGAGTTCCTACGAGCAGTACTTC. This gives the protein CAWREAGSSYEQYF.

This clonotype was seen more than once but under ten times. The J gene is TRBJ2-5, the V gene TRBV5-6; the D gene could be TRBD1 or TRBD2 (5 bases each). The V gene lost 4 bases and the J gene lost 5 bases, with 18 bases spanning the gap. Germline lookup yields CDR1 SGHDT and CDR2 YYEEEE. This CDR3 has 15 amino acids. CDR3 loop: CASSLDWDRRETQYF. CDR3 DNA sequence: TGTGCCAGCAGCCTGGATTGGGACCGGCGGGAGACCCAGTACTTC.

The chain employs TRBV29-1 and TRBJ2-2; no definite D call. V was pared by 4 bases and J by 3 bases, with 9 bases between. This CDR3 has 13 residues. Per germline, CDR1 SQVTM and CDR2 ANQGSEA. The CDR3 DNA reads TGCAGCGTTGTGGCTACCGACACCGGGGAGCTGTTTTTT. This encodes CSVVATDTGELFF.